A selection of T cell receptor beta chains follows, all from one sample in a study of blood T cell repertoires in COVID-19. TCRdb's table, derived via immunoSEQ multiplex PCR, lists solely in-frame clones and lacks some. Here the sample spans 150,000 to 200,000 clones, roughly 81% being singletons. Sequenced material: peripheral blood. The receptors shown here come from a woman at least 80 years old with COVID-19, enrolled during active disease. CDR3s include the opening cysteine and the closing phenylalanine or tryptophan. Each record gives: J gene, D gene, V gene, clone size, CDR3 DNA, CDR3 protein. The D gene is left open where the match is weak. Not every row has a clone size; where given, it reads once, few, many or a size class.

TRBJ1-1 | TRBD1 | TRBV6-5 | - | TGTGCCAGCAGTCCCTACGGACAGGACGAAGCTTTCTTT | CASSPYGQDEAFF
TRBJ2-3 | TRBD1 | TRBV7-9 | - | TGTGCCAGCAGCTTATCCCGGACAGGAATCACAGATACGCAGTATTTT | CASSLSRTGITDTQYF
TRBJ2-5 | TRBD2 | TRBV6-5 | - | TGTGCCAGCAGTCGGACATGGGGCGGGGGTGAGACCCAGTACTTC | CASSRTWGGGETQYF
TRBJ1-2 | TRBD1 | TRBV7-8 | - | TGTGCCAGCAGCAATAGCTTAGGGACAGAACCTCGGGGCTACACCTTC | CASSNSLGTEPRGYTF
TRBJ2-7 | - | TRBV4-3 | - | TGCGCCAGCAGCCAAGAGCCCCGCGGAGGGTTAGTTAGCGAGCAGTACTTC | CASSQEPRGGLVSEQYF
TRBJ2-3 | - | TRBV10-3 | once | TGTGCCATCAGTGACGGGTCGGATACGCAGTATTTT | CAISDGSDTQYF
TRBJ1-5 | - | TRBV28 | - | TGTGCCAGCAGTACTCGACGACGGGGAGGGGGCAATCAGCCCCAGCATTTT | CASSTRRRGGGNQPQHF
TRBJ2-5 | TRBD2 | TRBV5-4 | - | TGTGCCAGCAGCCAAGCGGGGGTCGGGGAGACCCAGTACTTC | CASSQAGVGETQYF
TRBJ1-1 | - | TRBV7-9 | once | TGTGCCAGCAGCCACCACGGGAGGGAAAAAGCTTTCTTT | CASSHHGREKAFF
TRBJ2-1 | - | TRBV5-4 | - | TGTGCCAGCAGCCCTGAACGGAGGGCCACTGAGCAGTTCTTC | CASSPERRATEQFF
TRBJ1-2 | - | TRBV6-2/TRBV6-3 | once | TGTGCCAGCAGTTCACAGGGTCTTAACTATGGCTACACCTTC | CASSSQGLNYGYTF
TRBJ1-1 | - | TRBV28 | - | TGTGCCAGCAACCTACTTCAGAACACTGAAGCTTTCTTT | CASNLLQNTEAFF
TRBJ1-2 | - | TRBV27 | - | TGTGCCAGCAGTTTAAGGTCGGGTAACTATGGCTACACCTTC | CASSLRSGNYGYTF
TRBJ2-2 | - | TRBV10-3 | few | TGTGCCATCAGCGAGACTAGTGCCGGGGAGCTGTTTTTT | CAISETSAGELFF
TRBJ2-5 | - | TRBV20-1 | - | TGCAGTGCTAGATTTCTAGAGACCCAGTACTTC | CSARFLETQYF
TRBJ1-2 | - | TRBV27 | few | TGTGCCAGCAGCGGGACTGCAGGAGGCTACACCTTC | CASSGTAGGYTF
TRBJ2-7 | TRBD1 | TRBV5-6 | - | TGTGCCAGCAGCGGGGACAGCTCCTACGAGCAGTACTTC | CASSGDSSYEQYF
TRBJ1-4 | - | TRBV4-2 | - | TGTGCCAGCAGCCAAGGGACAGCTAATGAAAAACTGTTTTTT | CASSQGTANEKLFF
TRBJ2-1 | - | TRBV28 | - | TGTGCCAGCAGTTCGGTGGGGGGGCCAGGGTATGAGCAGTTCTTC | CASSSVGGPGYEQFF